This TCR beta chain was identified during a study of identical twins. Whole-study results and caveats: Insertions were reduced in abundant cord blood beta clonotypes but not in memory repertoires. Those out-of-frame alpha sequences shared by twins showed an excess of low generation probability.

Many counts were recorded for this clonotype. Antigen: not known. The CDR3 has 18 residues. Germline-derived CDR1 and CDR2 are SGHRS and YFSETQ. Trimming took off 0 bases at V and 0 bases at J, with 19 bases between the two ends. Everyone who donated was a healthy Caucasian. Template switching added a universal primer binding site, and final cDNA carried unique molecular identifiers. MiXCR, run by TCRdb on the 5' RACE reads, gives a single entry per CDR3 protein. The profile shows about 450,000 distinct CDR3 sequences, 18% of them singletons. Source material: naive T cells sorted from blood. The TCR originated in a man in his fifties in good health. The rearrangement joins TRBV5-1 to TRBJ2-7; TRBD1 or TRBD2 may be the D gene (5 bases each). This CDR3 reads CASSLGAGTPPRSYEQYF. The DNA of the CDR3 is TGCGCCAGCAGCTTGGGGGCAGGGACCCCACCCCGCTCCTACGAGCAGTACTTC.